These 8 T cell receptor beta chains share one sample of origin, sequenced in a study of T cells in Graves' hyperthyroidism and ophthalmopathy. RNA transcripts gave rise to amplified TCR beta CDR3 regions. The TCR CDR3 was amplified in a first-round RT-PCR using the HTBI primer set. TCRdb recomputed calls from the multiplex PCR reads with MiXCR, one row per CDR3 protein. The sample has 270,000 or so distinct CDR3 sequences, under 30% seen once; the top ten hold roughly 24%. Sequences were obtained from blood. The source of these receptors is a man aged 40-49 years with Graves' hyperthyroidism that later progressed to Graves' ophthalmopathy.

This clonotype came up many times. CDR3 in amino acids: CSARDLTGGVDEQYF. DNA of the CDR3: TGCAGTGCTAGAGACCTGACAGGGGGCGTGGACGAGCAGTACTTC. This chain uses TRBV20-1 with TRBJ2-7; 10 nucleotides match TRBD1. Trimming removed 0 bases from V and 5 bases from J; junction bases left unmatched: 7. CDR1 DFQATT and CDR2 SNEGSKA come from the germline V gene (reference sequence). There are 15 residues in the CDR3.

This clonotype was detected ten times or more. The chain joins TRBV11-1 to TRBJ2-2, with 8 bases that match TRBD1. This CDR3 has 17 residues. With V trimmed by 3 bases and J by 4 bases, 10 bases remained unmatched. CDR1 is SGHAT, CDR2 FQDESV, per germline (reference sequence). CDR3 sequence reads: CASSFGQGVRATGELFF. The CDR3 bases are TGTGCCAGCAGCTTCGGACAGGGCGTTAGGGCCACCGGGGAGCTGTTTTTT.

This clonotype was observed at least ten times. The V call is TRBV6-2 or TRBV6-3, the J call TRBJ2-7; D perhaps matches TRBD2 (7 bases). CDR3 size: 13 residues. The V and J ends lost 2 bases and 6 bases respectively, with 11 bases between them. CDR1 is MNHEY and CDR2 is SVGEGT in the germline V gene. The chain's CDR3 is CASSYQGRGEQYF. Written as DNA, the CDR3 is TGTGCCAGCAGTTACCAGGGGAGGGGCGAGCAGTACTTC.

The chain recombines TRBV12-3 or TRBV12-4 with TRBJ2-2; 8 positions agree with TRBD1. The trim removed 6 bases at V and 7 bases at J, leaving 7 bases unmatched. CDR3 length: 14 residues. The CDR3 bases are TGTGCCAGCAGAATCAACAGGGGGTTCGGGGAGCTGTTTTTT. It yields the protein CASRINRGFGELFF.

This clonotype was seen many times. The rearrangement joins TRBV11-1 to TRBJ2-5; D is perhaps TRBD2 (5 bases). Germline V lookup: CDR1 SGHAT, CDR2 FQDESV (reference sequence). The CDR3 is made up of 14 amino acids. V lost 2 bases and J lost 5, with 12 bases in between. The CDR3 loop reads CASSLSYGEETQYF. The CDR3 nucleotides read TGTGCCAGCAGCTTATCATACGGGGAGGAGACCCAGTACTTC.

This clonotype was seen ten or more times. The rearrangement uses TRBV24-1 and TRBJ2-2; TRBD1 might be the D (6 bases). Per the germline V gene, CDR1 is KGHDR and CDR2 is SFDVKD. Trimming cost V 3 bases and J 6 bases, with 7 bases left between them. The CDR3 spans 13 residues. The CDR3 protein is CATSDTGSGELFF. In DNA, the CDR3 is TGTGCCACCAGTGATACAGGGTCCGGGGAGCTGTTTTTT.

This sequence joins TRBV12-3 or TRBV12-4 and TRBJ1-2; TRBD1 matches at 9 bases. This CDR3 has 15 amino acids. V lost 5 bases, J lost 8 bases, and 12 bases stayed unmatched. The CDR3 bases are TGTGCCAGCAGTATACACAAAGGGACAGGGTACGGCTACACCTTC. Translating gives CASSIHKGTGYGYTF.

This clonotype was seen repeatedly, ten times or more. Since no conserved phenylalanine or tryptophan closes the CDR3, a read error is the likely cause. This sequence joins TRBV27 and TRBJ2-7; 7 nucleotides align to TRBD1. The V segment lost 3 bases and the J segment 5 bases; nucleotides outside the gene matches: 4. CDR3 length: 13 amino acids. Germline V gene lookup returns CDR1 MNHEY and CDR2 SMNVEV (reference sequence). The CDR3 spells CASSFYGQDEQYL. CDR3 sequence (DNA): TGTGCCAGCAGTTTCTACGGACAGGACGAGCAGTACCTC.